This T cell receptor (beta chain) derives from a study of T cells in Graves' hyperthyroidism and ophthalmopathy. This clonotype appeared many times. What it binds is unknown. Active moderate-to-severe ophthalmopathy, Clinical Activity Score at least 3, NOSPECS at least 4, under 3 months' duration. PBMCs were sourced from more than 9 ml fresh peripheral blood. CDR3 size: 15 residues. Trimming took 5 bases from V and 4 from J, leaving 14 bases between them. CDR1 is LNHNV and CDR2 is YYDKDF in the germline V gene (reference sequence). There were TCR beta CDR3 regions amplified from RNA transcripts. Using the HTBI primer set, a first-round RT-PCR was run on the TCR CDR3. A single record per CDR3 protein comes from TCRdb applying MiXCR to the multiplex PCR reads. Among hundreds of thousands of distinct CDR3 sequences listed, roughly 15% were seen once. Whole-study results and caveats: Appearing also in blood were most of the thyroid clonotypes expanded above 0.001.

This TCR was recovered from a woman between 50 and 59 years old with Graves' ophthalmopathy. The gene calls are TRBV15 and TRBJ2-2; D is unclear. The sequenced sample was blood. CDR3 sequence: CATSPHARPTGELFF. CDR3 nucleotides: TGTGCCACCAGCCCTCACGCTAGGCCCACCGGGGAGCTGTTTTTT. The full variable domain, in which reference TRBV15 and TRBJ2-2 provide the parts outside the CDR3, is DAMVIQNPRYQVTQFGKPVTLSCSQTLNHNVMYWYQQKSSQAPKLLFHYYDKDFNNEADTPDNFQSRRPNTSFCFLDIRSPGLGDTAMYLCATSPHARPTGELFFGEGSRLTVL.